These 10 T cell receptor beta chains were sequenced from one sample in a study of OX40 agonist ivuxolimab in advanced cancers. Profiled with immunoSEQ multiplex PCR; TCRdb holds only in-frame clones, not every one. The top ten hold around 2.4% of the sample, which has around 77,000 clones, roughly 90% seen once. The sample was CD4+ or CD8+ T cells sorted from blood, taken in a trial of the OX40 agonist ivuxolimab. These receptors all come from an adult with an advanced solid tumor such as melanoma, head and neck, liver or kidney cancer.

The rearrangement links TRBV5-1 to TRBJ2-7; weak D call: TRBD1 (6 bases). The CDR3 totals 16 residues. V was shortened by 2 bases and J by 2 bases, with 17 bases between the two germline ends. Germline V gives CDR1 SGHRS, CDR2 YFSETQ. The CDR3 region is CASSFGTGTLTYEQYF. The CDR3 DNA sequence: TGCGCCAGCAGCTTTGGGACCGGGACACTAACCTACGAGCAGTACTTC.

The table lists this clone with a few counts. The chain joins TRBV5-5 to TRBJ1-4; D uncertain. V dropped 4 bases and J dropped 7 bases, with 26 bases sitting between them. This CDR3 region has 18 residues. CDR1 SGHKS and CDR2 YYEKEE come from the germline V gene (reference sequence). For the CDR3, the DNA is TGTGCCAGCAGCCCTACGGTCTTCAACCAACTCCGGGGTGAAAAACTGTTTTTT. Translated: CASSPTVFNQLRGEKLFF.

This clone came up once. The V call is TRBV5-1, the J call TRBJ2-7; 10 bases are shared with TRBD2. The junction had 6 bases not matched to a gene; V was cut back by 4 bases and J by 2 bases. Germline-derived CDR1 and CDR2 are SGHRS and YFSETQ. The CDR3 covers 15 residues. The CDR3 DNA reads TGCGCCAGCAGCCCTATTAGCGGGAGGACCTACGAGCAGTACTTC. Translating it yields CASSPISGRTYEQYF.

The chain combines TRBV23-1 with TRBJ1-2; D is uncertain. TRBV23-1 is an ORF, with its function uncertain. V lost 4 bases, J lost 8 bases, and 8 bases lay in between. The CDR3 contains 11 residues. CDR3 in amino acids: CASSRTIGYTF. The CDR3 bases are TGCGCCAGCAGTCGCACCATCGGCTACACCTTC.

The rearrangement uses TRBV11-2 and TRBJ2-5, with unresolved D. CDR3 length: 12 residues. Germline V gives CDR1 SGHAT, CDR2 FQNNGV. Trimming left V 5 bases short and J 5 bases short, with 9 bases between. The CDR3 spells CASSAVRETQYF. CDR3 nucleotides: TGTGCCAGCAGCGCCGTTCGGGAGACCCAGTACTTC.

The chain uses TRBV27 and TRBJ2-7, with TRBD1 as a possible D gene (5 bases). Trimming cost V 10 bases and J 5 bases, with 18 bases left between them. Germline CDR1 reads MNHEY; CDR2 reads SMNVEV (reference sequence). The CDR3 is 13 amino acids. In DNA form, the CDR3 reads TGTGCCACCTCGGACGCAAGGGGCCACGAGCAGTACTTC. It is translated as CATSDARGHEQYF.

This clone has more than one count but fewer than ten. Other DNA sequences from this sample encode an identical CDR3 as well. This chain connects TRBV7-9 to TRBJ2-5, with 13 nucleotides matching TRBD2. Germline CDR1 and CDR2: SEHNR and FQNEAQ (reference sequence). The ends lost 5 bases at V and 4 bases at J; junction bases unmatched: 4. The CDR3 spans 15 residues. The CDR3, as DNA: TGTGCCAGCAGCATCCGACTAGCGGGAGGAGAGACCCAGTACTTC. Protein sequence: CASSIRLAGGETQYF.

The chain carries TRBV14 and TRBJ2-7; D remains unclear. Germline assignment: CDR1 SGHDN and CDR2 FVKESK. V was shortened by 1 base and J by 5 bases, with 3 bases between the two germline ends. The CDR3 runs 11 residues. The DNA of the CDR3 is TGTGCCAGCAGCCAAGGGCACGAGCAGTACTTC. Amino acids: CASSQGHEQYF.

The chain couples TRBV2 to TRBJ1-6; tentative D call: TRBD1 (5 bases). The CDR3 is 14 amino acids. CDR1 and CDR2 (germline): SNHLY, FYNNEI. V was cut by 2 bases and J by 10 bases, with 12 bases left in between. The CDR3 nucleotides read TGTGCCAGCAGTGAACAGCAGGGTTTATCACCCCTCCACTTT. Its translation: CASSEQQGLSPLHF. Supplemented by reference TRBV2 and TRBJ1-6, the full variable domain reads EPEVTQTPSHQVTQMGQEVILRCVPISNHLYFYWYRQILGQKVEFLVSFYNNEISEKSEIFDDQFSVERPDGSNFTLKIRSTKLEDSAMYFCASSEQQGLSPLHFGNGTRLTVT.

This clone has just one count. The chain carries TRBV18 and TRBJ2-1; 10 bases agree with TRBD2. The germline gives CDR1 KGHSH, CDR2 LQKENI. Trimming took 3 bases from V and 4 from J; bases not matched to a gene: 9. The CDR3 runs 17 residues. The CDR3 coding sequence is TGTGCCAGCTCACCGTCATCAGCGGGAGGGCGTTACAATGAGCAGTTCTTC. Translated: CASSPSSAGGRYNEQFF. The full variable domain, rest sourced from reference TRBV18 and TRBJ2-1, is NAGVMQNPRHLVRRRGQEARLRCSPMKGHSHVYWYRQLPEEGLKFMVYLQKENIIDESGMPKERFSAEFPKEGPSILRIQQVVRGDSAAYFCASSPSSAGGRYNEQFFGPGTRLTVL.